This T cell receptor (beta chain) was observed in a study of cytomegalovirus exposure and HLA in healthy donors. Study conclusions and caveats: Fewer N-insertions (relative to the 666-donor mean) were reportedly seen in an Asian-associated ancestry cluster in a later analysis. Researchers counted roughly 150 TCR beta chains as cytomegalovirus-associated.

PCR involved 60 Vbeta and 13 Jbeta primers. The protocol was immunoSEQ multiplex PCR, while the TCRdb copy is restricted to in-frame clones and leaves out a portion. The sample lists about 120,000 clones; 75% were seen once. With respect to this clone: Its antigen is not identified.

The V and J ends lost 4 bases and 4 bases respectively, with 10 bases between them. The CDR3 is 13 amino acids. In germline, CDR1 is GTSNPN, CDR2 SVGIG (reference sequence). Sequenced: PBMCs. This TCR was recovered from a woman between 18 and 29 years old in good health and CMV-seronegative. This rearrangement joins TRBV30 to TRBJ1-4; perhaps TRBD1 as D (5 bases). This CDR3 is CAWNRQDNEKLFF. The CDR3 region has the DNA TGTGCCTGGAACAGGCAGGATAATGAAAAACTGTTTTTT.